This record covers a single TCR beta chain. The data are from a study of shared clonotypes between healthy human individuals. The CDR3 extends over 14 amino acids. CDR1 is SGHRS and CDR2 is YFSETQ in the germline V gene. Trimming pared 2 bases from V and 4 bases from J, leaving 10 bases between. Sequenced by immunoSEQ multiplex PCR; TCRdb stores in-frame clones only, minus some. Of under 1,100,000 clones listed, about 74% are singletons. The CD4+ fraction was divided into a CD45RA+ naive subset and a CD45RA-negative memory subset. The sample consisted of memory CD4+ T cells sorted from blood. Subset in this sample: CD45RA-negative fraction. J is TRBJ2-1 and V is TRBV5-1; possibly TRBD1 or TRBD2 for D (5 bases each). The sequence was obtained from a man younger than 35 in good health. CDR3 coding DNA: TGCGCCAGCAGCTTTCGGGACGGGTACAATGAGCAGTTCTTC. Translated, it gives CASSFRDGYNEQFF.